The 6 T cell receptor beta chains given below trace back to one sample, sequenced in a study of blood T cell repertoires in COVID-19 (dated by TCRdb to 2018 to 2021). Libraries were prepared through the immunoSEQ multiplex PCR assay. Held by TCRdb, this immuneACCESS table contains in-frame sequences only and omits some clones. Under half of the omission traces to an unresolved V gene where checked; the cause of the rest is unknown. The sample yields 150,000 or so clones; 81% were counted once. Approximately 11% of the sample goes to the ten largest clones. The specimen sequenced was peripheral blood. The source is a man aged 55 to 70 with active or convalescent COVID-19.

This chain connects TRBV6-5 to TRBJ1-2; D not resolved. CDR3 length: 14 residues. Germline V gives CDR1 MNHEY, CDR2 SVGAGI. Trimming shortened V by 0 bases and J by 0 bases, and 5 bases separated the two germline ends. The DNA for the CDR3 is TGTGCCAGCAGTTACTCGACATCTAACTATGGCTACACCTTC. Translating it yields CASSYSTSNYGYTF.

The chain combines TRBV29-1 with TRBJ2-3; TRBD1 aligns across 9 bases. CDR1 is SQVTM and CDR2 is ANQGSEA in the germline V gene. CDR3 length: 14 residues. Unmatched junction bases numbered 8, after V lost 7 bases and J lost 3 bases. CDR3 sequence (DNA): TGCAGCGGCAGTAGGGACAGGGTAACAGATACGCAGTATTTT. This codes for CSGSRDRVTDTQYF.

The V and J genes are TRBV12-5 and TRBJ2-1; D might be TRBD1 (6 bases). Germline V gene lookup returns CDR1 LGHNT and CDR2 FRNRAP. Trimming stripped 2 bases from V and 8 bases from J, with 19 bases between. This CDR3 is 16 amino acids long. The CDR3 DNA reads TGTGCTAGTGGTTTGAGGGGGAACCCCTCAATCCATGAGCAGTTCTTC. Its translation is CASGLRGNPSIHEQFF.

The J gene is TRBJ1-1, the V gene TRBV18; tentative D call: TRBD1 (6 bases). V shed 5 bases and J shed 4 bases, with 26 bases lying between them. This CDR3 has 18 amino acids. Germline CDR1 reads KGHSH; CDR2 reads LQKENI. The DNA of the CDR3 is TGTGCCAGCTCAGCCTACACTTTAGCAGGGGAAGTGGGCACTGAAGCTTTCTTT. Encoded protein: CASSAYTLAGEVGTEAFF.

The rearrangement uses TRBV19 and TRBJ2-2, with TRBD2 matching over 12 bases. Germline V gives CDR1 LNHDA, CDR2 SQIVND (reference sequence). With V trimmed by 6 bases and J by 4 bases, 15 bases remained unmatched. The CDR3 has 19 amino acids. The CDR3 coding sequence is TGTGCCAGTAGCCAGGGGCTAGCGGGAGGGCCTAGTGGCACCGGGGAGCTGTTTTTT. Residues: CASSQGLAGGPSGTGELFF.

This clone was observed a handful of times. V usage is TRBV7-9 and J usage is TRBJ1-6, with 9 nucleotides matching TRBD1. The trim removed 5 bases at V and 7 bases at J, leaving 6 bases unmatched. CDR3 length equals 15 residues. The germline gives CDR1 SEHNR, CDR2 FQNEAQ (reference sequence). CDR3 coding DNA: TGTGCCAGCAGCACCCAACAGGGGGCAAATTCACCCCTCCACTTT. Translation gives CASSTQQGANSPLHF.